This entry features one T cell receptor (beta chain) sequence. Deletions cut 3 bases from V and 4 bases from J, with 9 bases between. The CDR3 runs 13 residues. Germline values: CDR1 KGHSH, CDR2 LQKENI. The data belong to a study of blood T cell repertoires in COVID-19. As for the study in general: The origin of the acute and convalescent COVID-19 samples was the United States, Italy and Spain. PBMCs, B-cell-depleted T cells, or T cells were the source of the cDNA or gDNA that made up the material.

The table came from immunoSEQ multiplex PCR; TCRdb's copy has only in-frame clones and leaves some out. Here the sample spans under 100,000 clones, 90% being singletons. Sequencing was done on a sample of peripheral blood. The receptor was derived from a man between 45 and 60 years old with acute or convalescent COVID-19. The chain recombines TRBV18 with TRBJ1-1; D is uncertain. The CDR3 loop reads CASSPVPGTEAFF. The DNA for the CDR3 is TGTGCCAGCTCACCTGTGCCGGGCACTGAAGCTTTCTTT.